The 3 T cell receptor beta chains in this list originate from one sample, sequenced in a study of T cells after yellow fever vaccination. In TCRdb, the 5' RACE reads were re-called with MiXCR into one record per CDR3 protein. The sample comprises about 630,000 distinct CDR3 sequences, about 12% of which are singletons, and under 15% rests with the top ten. The source was PBMCs, collected on the day of the yellow fever booster vaccination. These receptors were collected from a man under 40 who received the YFV17D yellow fever vaccine.

This clonotype was found a few times. The CDR3 DNA follows: TGCAGTACATACCGGGACAGACGGTCCTACGAGCAGTACTTC. This translates into CSTYRDRRSYEQYF. The chain employs TRBV20-1 and TRBJ2-7; TRBD1 matches 7 bases. The V gene's germline CDR1 is DFQATT and CDR2 SNEGSKA (reference sequence). The V gene end was trimmed by 8 bases and the J gene end by 1 base; junction bases not matched to a gene: 11. The CDR3 has 14 amino acids.

This clonotype was seen only a few times. DNA of the CDR3: TGTGCCTGGACTGCCCAAGAGACCCAGTACTTC. Translating gives CAWTAQETQYF. The chain links TRBV30 to TRBJ2-5; D gene unclear. CDR1 GTSNPN and CDR2 SVGIG come from the germline V gene (reference sequence). V lost 4 bases, J lost 1 base, and 4 bases lay in between. The CDR3 has 11 amino acids.

The J gene is TRBJ2-7, the V gene TRBV7-9; the D is unclear. Trimming took off 3 bases at V and 1 base at J, with 10 bases between the two ends. This CDR3 region has 14 residues. The V gene's germline CDR1 is SEHNR and CDR2 FQNEAQ (reference sequence). The CDR3 region has the DNA TGTGCCAGCAGCTTCTCGGCAGCGTCCTACGAGCAGTACTTC. This sequence encodes CASSFSAASYEQYF. The full variable domain, its missing parts supplied by reference TRBV7-9 and TRBJ2-7, is DTGVSQNPRHKITKRGQNVTFRCDPISEHNRLYWYRQTLGQGPEFLTYFQNEAQLEKSRLLSDRFSAERPKGSFSTLEIQRTEQGDSAMYLCASSFSAASYEQYFGPGTRLTVT.